Listed below are T cell receptor beta chains from one sample, sequenced in a study of Tregs in tolerant kidney transplant recipients. Clones were sequenced by immunoSEQ multiplex PCR, and TCRdb holds only the in-frame ones, with some missing. The sample lists 50,000 to 75,000 clones; more than 95% were seen once. The material was Tregs from blood, obtained before the transplant. The receptors here all came from a human donor who received a combined kidney and bone marrow transplant. Both conserved end residues are part of each CDR3. Fields, in order: J gene, V gene, D gene, CDR3 length, CDR3 protein, CDR3 DNA. The D gene is left open where the match is weak.

J: TRBJ2-3
V: TRBV12-5
D: TRBD2
length: 15
CDR3: CASSTTSGRADTQYF
DNA: TGTGCTAGCTCCACGACTAGCGGGAGGGCAGATACGCAGTATTTT

J: TRBJ1-1
V: TRBV6-1
D: NA
length: 13
CDR3: CASSIGGGTEAFF
DNA: TGTGCCAGCAGTATTGGGGGGGGGACTGAAGCTTTCTTT

J: TRBJ2-3
V: TRBV18
D: NA
length: 16
CDR3: CASSPPFTGRTDTQYF
DNA: TGTGCCAGCTCACCACCGTTTACAGGGCGGACAGATACGCAGTATTTT

J: TRBJ2-7
V: TRBV7-2
D: NA
length: 14
CDR3: CASSLRQGGYEQYF
DNA: TGTGCCAGCAGCTTGAGGCAGGGGGGCTACGAGCAGTACTTC

J: TRBJ2-1
V: TRBV6-5
D: NA
length: 13
CDR3: CASTRTANNEQFF
DNA: TGTGCCAGCACCAGGACAGCAAACAATGAGCAGTTCTTC

J: TRBJ2-3
V: TRBV29-1
D: TRBD1
length: 13
CDR3: CSVQRDRTDTQYF
DNA: TGCAGCGTCCAACGGGACAGGACAGATACGCAGTATTTT

J: TRBJ2-1
V: TRBV5-6
D: TRBD1
length: 16
CDR3: CASSFGTGRTYNEQFF
DNA: TGTGCCAGCAGCTTCGGGACAGGTAGAACCTACAATGAGCAGTTCTTC

J: TRBJ1-6
V: TRBV28
D: TRBD1
length: 18
CDR3: CASSLYYHRQGGSSPLHF
DNA: TGTGCCAGCAGTTTATATTACCACAGACAGGGGGGGAGTTCACCCCTCCACTTT

J: TRBJ1-1
V: TRBV19
D: NA
length: 17
CDR3: CASSIELSHFLNTEAFF
DNA: TGTGCCAGTAGTATAGAACTCTCCCACTTTTTAAACACTGAAGCTTTCTTT

J: TRBJ2-5
V: TRBV19
D: NA
length: 11
CDR3: CASSIRETQYF
DNA: TGTGCCAGTAGTATTCGAGAGACCCAGTACTTC

J: TRBJ1-5
V: TRBV7-2
D: NA
length: 19
CDR3: CASSLKSRRSVYSNQPQHF
DNA: TGTGCCAGCAGCTTAAAGTCCAGAAGGAGTGTTTATAGCAATCAGCCCCAGCATTTT

J: TRBJ1-6
V: TRBV4-2
D: TRBD1
length: 15
CDR3: CASSHPGQGNSPLHF
DNA: TGTGCCAGCAGCCATCCGGGACAGGGAAATTCACCCCTCCACTTT